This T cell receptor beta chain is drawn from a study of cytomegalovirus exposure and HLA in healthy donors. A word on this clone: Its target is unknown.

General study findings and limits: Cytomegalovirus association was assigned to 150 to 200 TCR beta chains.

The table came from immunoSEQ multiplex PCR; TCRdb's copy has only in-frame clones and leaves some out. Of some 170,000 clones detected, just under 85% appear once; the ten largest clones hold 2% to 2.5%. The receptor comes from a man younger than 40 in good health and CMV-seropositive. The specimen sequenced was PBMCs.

The chain's CDR3 is CASGTGSSGNTIYF. The CDR3 DNA is TGTGCTAGTGGTACAGGGTCCTCTGGAAACACCATATATTTT. The J gene is TRBJ1-3, the V gene TRBV12-5; TRBD1 might be the D (6 bases). Trimming removed 5 bases from V and 0 bases from J, with 8 bases in between. CDR3 length: 14 residues. CDR1 is LGHNT, CDR2 FRNRAP, per germline.